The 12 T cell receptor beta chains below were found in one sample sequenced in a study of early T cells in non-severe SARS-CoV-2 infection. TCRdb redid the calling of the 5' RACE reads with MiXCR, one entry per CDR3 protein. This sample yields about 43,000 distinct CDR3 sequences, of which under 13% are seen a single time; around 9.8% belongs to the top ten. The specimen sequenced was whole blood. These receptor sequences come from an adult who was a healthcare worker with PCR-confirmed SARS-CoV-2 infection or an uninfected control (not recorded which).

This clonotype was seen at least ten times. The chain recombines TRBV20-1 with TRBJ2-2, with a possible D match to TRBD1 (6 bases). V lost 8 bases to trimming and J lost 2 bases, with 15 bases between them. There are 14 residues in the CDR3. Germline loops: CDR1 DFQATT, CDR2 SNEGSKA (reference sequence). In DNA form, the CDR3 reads TGCAGTACCCTGGACAGAACTAACACCGGGGAGCTGTTTTTT. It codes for CSTLDRTNTGELFF.

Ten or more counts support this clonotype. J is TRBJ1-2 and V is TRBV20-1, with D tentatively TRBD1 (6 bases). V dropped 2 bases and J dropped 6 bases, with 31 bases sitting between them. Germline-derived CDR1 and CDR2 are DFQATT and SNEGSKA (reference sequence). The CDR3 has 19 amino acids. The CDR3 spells CSARKGPGTRGNIGDGYTF. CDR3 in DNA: TGCAGTGCTAGAAAAGGTCCCGGGACAAGGGGAAATATTGGCGATGGCTACACCTTC.

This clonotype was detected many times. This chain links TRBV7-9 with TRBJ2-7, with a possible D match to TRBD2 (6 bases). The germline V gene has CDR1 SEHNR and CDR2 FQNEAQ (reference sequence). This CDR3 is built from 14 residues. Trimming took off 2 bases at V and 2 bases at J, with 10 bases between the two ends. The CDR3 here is CASSLRGLAYEQYF. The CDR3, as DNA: TGTGCCAGCAGCTTACGGGGGTTGGCCTACGAGCAGTACTTC.

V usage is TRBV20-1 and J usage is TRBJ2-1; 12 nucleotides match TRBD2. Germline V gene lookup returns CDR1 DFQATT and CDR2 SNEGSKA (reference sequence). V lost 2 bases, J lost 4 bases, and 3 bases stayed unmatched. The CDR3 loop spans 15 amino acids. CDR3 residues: CSARKTSGGYNEQFF. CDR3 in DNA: TGCAGTGCTAGAAAAACTAGCGGGGGGTACAATGAGCAGTTCTTC.

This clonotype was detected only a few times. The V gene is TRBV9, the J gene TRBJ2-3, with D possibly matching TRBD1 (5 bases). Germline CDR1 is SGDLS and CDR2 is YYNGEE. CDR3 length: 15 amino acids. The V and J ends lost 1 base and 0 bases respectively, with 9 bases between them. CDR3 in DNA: TGTGCCAGCAGCGTAAAGACAGTTAGCACAGATACGCAGTATTTT. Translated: CASSVKTVSTDTQYF.

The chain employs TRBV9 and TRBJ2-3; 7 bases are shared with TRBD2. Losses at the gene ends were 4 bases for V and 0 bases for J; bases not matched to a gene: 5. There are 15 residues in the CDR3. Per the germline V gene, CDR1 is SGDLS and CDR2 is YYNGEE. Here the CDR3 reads CASSPSAGSTDTQYF. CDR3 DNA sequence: TGTGCCAGCAGCCCCTCAGCGGGGAGCACAGATACGCAGTATTTT.

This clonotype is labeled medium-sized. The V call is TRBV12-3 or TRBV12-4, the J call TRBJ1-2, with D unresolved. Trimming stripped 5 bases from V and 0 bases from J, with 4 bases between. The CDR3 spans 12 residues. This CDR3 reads CASSAANYGYTF. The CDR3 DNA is TGTGCCAGCAGTGCCGCTAACTATGGCTACACCTTC.

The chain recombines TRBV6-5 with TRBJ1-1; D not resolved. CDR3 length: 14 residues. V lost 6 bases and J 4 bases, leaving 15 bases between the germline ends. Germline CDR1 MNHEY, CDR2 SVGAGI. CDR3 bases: TGTGCCAGCAGGTTAAGGGTACCTACCACTGAAGCTTTCTTT. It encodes CASRLRVPTTEAFF.

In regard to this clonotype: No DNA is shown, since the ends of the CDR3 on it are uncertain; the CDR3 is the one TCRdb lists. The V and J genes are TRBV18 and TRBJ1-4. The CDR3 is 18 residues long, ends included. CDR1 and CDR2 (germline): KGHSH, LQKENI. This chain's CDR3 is CASSPRGRPKIVMKNCFF.

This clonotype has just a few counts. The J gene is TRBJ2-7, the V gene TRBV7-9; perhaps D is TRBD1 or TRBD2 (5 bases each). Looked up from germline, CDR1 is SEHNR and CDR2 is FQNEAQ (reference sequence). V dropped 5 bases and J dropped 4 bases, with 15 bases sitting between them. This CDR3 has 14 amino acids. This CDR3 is CASSGETERYEQYF. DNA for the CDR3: TGTGCCAGCAGCGGAGAGACAGAGCGGTACGAGCAGTACTTC.

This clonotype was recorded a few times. CDR3 sequence reads: CASSSHGETQYF. The CDR3 coding sequence is TGTGCCAGCAGTTCCCACGGTGAGACCCAGTACTTC. This chain uses TRBV12-3 or TRBV12-4 with TRBJ2-5; D is uncertain. Between the trimmed V and J ends, which lost 4 bases and 5 bases, there was a span of 8 bases. CDR3 size: 12 residues.

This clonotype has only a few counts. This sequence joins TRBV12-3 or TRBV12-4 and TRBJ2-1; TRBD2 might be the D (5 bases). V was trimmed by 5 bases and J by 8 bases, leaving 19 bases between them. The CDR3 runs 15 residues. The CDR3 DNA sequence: TGTGCCAGCAGTGTCCCCGGACTGGGGATGGATGAGCAGTTCTTC. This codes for CASSVPGLGMDEQFF.